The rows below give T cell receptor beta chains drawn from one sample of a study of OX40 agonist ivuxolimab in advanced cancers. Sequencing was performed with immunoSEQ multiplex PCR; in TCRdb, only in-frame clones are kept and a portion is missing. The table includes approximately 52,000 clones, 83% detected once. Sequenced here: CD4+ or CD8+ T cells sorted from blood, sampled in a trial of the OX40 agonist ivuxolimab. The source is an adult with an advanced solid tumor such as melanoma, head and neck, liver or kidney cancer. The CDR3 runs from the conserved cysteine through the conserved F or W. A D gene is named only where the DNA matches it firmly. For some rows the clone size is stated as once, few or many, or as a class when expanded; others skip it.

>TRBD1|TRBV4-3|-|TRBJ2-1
TGCGCCAGCAGCCAAGACGAACCCGGGACAGGGTTCGATGAGCAGTTCTTC
CASSQDEPGTGFDEQFF
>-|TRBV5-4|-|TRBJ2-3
TGTGCCAGCAGCGCCGGACTTCTCACAGATACGCAGTATTTT
CASSAGLLTDTQYF
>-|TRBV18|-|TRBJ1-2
TGTGCCAGCTCACTATTAGAAGACCTTAAGTATGGCTACACCTTC
CASSLLEDLKYGYTF
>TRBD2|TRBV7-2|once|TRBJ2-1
TGTGCCAGCAGGCGACTAGCGGGGCAGAATGAGCAGTTCTTC
CASRRLAGQNEQFF
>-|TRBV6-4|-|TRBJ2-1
TGTGCCAGCAGTCTAACCGGGACTGAGTACCATGAGCAGTTCTTC
CASSLTGTEYHEQFF
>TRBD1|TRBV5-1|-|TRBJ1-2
TGCGCCAGCAGCAGATCCGGGACAGGGGGCGCCGACGGCTACACATTC
CASSRSGTGGADGYTF
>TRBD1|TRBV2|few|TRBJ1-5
TGTGCCAGCAGAGCGGACAGGGTTAGGGGCAATCAGCCCCAGCATTTT
CASRADRVRGNQPQHF
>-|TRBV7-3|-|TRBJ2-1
TGTGCCAGCAGCTTCTCCCAGGGTGAGCAGTTCTTC
CASSFSQGEQFF
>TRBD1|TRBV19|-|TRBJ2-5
TGTGCCAGTAGTCTAAGACAGGGACAAGAGACCCAGTACTTC
CASSLRQGQETQYF
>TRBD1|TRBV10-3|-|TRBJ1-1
TGTGCCATCAGAGGGGACAGGGGGCCGTATGAAGCTTTCTTT
CAIRGDRGPYEAFF
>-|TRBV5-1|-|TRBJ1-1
TGCGCCAGCAGCGGACAGCCGAACACTGAAGCTTTCTTT
CASSGQPNTEAFF
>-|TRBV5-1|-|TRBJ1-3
TGCGCCAGCAGCAGGGGACCGTCAGTTGGAAACACCATATATTTT
CASSRGPSVGNTIYF
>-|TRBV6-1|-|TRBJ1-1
TGTGCCAGCAGTTCCGCCGGATCCGGGAACACTGAAGCTTTCTTT
CASSSAGSGNTEAFF
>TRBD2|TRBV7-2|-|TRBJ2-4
TGTGCCAGCAGCCTACAGACTAGCGGGGTTGGCAAAAACATTCAGTACTTC
CASSLQTSGVGKNIQYF
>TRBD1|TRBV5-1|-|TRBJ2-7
TGCGCCAGCAGCTCCTACCCGGGACAGGGCGGCGAGCAGTACTTC
CASSSYPGQGGEQYF
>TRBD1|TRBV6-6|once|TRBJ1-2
TGTGCCAGCAGTTACAAGGGACAGGGTGATCATGGCTACACCTTC
CASSYKGQGDHGYTF
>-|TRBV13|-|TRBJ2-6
TGTGCCAGCAGCGACTCGCGGGTCTACAGGGCCTCTGGGGCCAACGTCCTGACTTTC
CASSDSRVYRASGANVLTF
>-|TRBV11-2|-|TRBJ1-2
TGTGCCAGCAGCTTTAATGTGGGAGATGGCTACACCTTC
CASSFNVGDGYTF
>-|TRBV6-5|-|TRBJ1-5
TGTGCCAGCAGTTACAGGGGTAGCAATCAGCCCCAGCATTTT
CASSYRGSNQPQHF
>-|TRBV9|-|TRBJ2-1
TGTGCCAGCAGCGTAGGTTCAGGGGTGGGAAATGAGCAGTTCTTC
CASSVGSGVGNEQFF
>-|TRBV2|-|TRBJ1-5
TGTGCCAGCCGACCCGGACGGAACAATCAGCCCCAGCATTTT
CASRPGRNNQPQHF
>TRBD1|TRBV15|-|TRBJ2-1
TGTGCCACCAGCAGAGGGGAGATATTAGGGACAGGGTACAATGAGCAGTTCTTC
CATSRGEILGTGYNEQFF
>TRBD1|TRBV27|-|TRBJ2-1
TGTGCCAGCAGCAGCCAGGATCGACAGGGGAGGCAGTTCTTC
CASSSQDRQGRQFF
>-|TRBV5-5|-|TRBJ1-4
TGTGCCAGCAGAATTACAACTAATGAAAAACTGTTTTTT
CASRITTNEKLFF
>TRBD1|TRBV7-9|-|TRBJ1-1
TGTGCCACCTCCGGGGACAGATCGACCATGAGCACTGAAGCTTTCTTT
CATSGDRSTMSTEAFF
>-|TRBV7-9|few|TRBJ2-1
TGTGCCAGCAGCCGCGATGGGACCCGCTACAATGAGCAGTTCTTC
CASSRDGTRYNEQFF
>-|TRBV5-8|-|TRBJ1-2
TGTGCCAGCAGCTCCCCCTGGGGGTATGGCTACACCTTC
CASSSPWGYGYTF
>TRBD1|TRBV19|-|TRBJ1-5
TGTGCCAGTAGTCCTAACAGGGGGGGGAGCAATCAGCCCCAGCATTTT
CASSPNRGGSNQPQHF
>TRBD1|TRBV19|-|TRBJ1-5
TGTGCCAGTAGTAGGACAGGGTGGGATCAGCCCCAGCATTTT
CASSRTGWDQPQHF
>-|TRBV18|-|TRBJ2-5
TGTGCCAGCTCAAGTATTACAGGCCAAGAGACCCAGTACTTC
CASSSITGQETQYF
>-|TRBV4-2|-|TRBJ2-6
TGTGCCAGCAGCCAAGCGGGTCGAGTGGCTGGGGCCAACGTCCTGACTTTC
CASSQAGRVAGANVLTF
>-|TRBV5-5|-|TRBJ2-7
TGTGCCAGCAGCCCCGGCCCGAGCTCCTACGAGCAGTACTTC
CASSPGPSSYEQYF
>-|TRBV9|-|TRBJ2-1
TGTGCCAGCAGCGTAGGTGAGACAGTAGTCTACAATGAGCAGTTCTTC
CASSVGETVVYNEQFF